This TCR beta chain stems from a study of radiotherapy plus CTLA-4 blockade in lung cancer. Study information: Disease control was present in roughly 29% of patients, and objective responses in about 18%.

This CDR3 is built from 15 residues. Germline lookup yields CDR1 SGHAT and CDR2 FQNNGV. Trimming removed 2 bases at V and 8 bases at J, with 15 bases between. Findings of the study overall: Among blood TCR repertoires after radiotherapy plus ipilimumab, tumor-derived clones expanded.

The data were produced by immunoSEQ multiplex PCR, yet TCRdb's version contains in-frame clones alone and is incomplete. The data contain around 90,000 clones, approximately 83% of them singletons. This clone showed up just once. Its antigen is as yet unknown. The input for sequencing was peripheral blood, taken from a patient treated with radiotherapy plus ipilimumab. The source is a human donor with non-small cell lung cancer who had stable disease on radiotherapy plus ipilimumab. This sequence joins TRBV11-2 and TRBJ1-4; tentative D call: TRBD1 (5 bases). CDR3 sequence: CASSLWGSSGEKLFF. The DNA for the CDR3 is TGTGCCAGCAGCTTATGGGGGAGTTCCGGAGAAAAACTGTTTTTT.